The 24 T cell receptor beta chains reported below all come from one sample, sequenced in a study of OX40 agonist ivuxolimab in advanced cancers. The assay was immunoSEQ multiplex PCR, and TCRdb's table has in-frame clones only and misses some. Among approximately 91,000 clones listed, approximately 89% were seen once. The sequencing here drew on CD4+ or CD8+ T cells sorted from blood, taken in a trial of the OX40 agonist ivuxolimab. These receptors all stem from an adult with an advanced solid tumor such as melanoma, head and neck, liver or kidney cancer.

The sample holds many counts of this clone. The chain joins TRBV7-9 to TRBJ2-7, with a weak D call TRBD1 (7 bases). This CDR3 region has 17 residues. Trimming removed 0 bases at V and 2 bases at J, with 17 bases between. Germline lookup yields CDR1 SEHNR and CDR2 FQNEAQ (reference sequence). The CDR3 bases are TGTGCCAGCAGCTTAGCGGAGGGGGCTTGGAGTACCTACGAGCAGTACGTC. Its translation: CASSLAEGAWSTYEQYV.

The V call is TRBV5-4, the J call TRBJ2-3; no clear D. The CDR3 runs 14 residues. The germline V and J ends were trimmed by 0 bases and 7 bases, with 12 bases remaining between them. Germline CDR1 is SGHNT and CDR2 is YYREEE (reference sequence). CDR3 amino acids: CASSLVSVRNTQYF. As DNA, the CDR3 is TGTGCCAGCAGCTTGGTCTCCGTCCGGAATACGCAGTATTTT.

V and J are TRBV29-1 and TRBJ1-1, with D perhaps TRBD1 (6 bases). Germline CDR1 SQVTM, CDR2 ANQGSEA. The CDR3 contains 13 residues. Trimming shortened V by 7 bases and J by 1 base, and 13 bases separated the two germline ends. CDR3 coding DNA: TGCAGCGCGGAGACAGGAGGGAACACTGAAGCTTTCTTT. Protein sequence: CSAETGGNTEAFF.

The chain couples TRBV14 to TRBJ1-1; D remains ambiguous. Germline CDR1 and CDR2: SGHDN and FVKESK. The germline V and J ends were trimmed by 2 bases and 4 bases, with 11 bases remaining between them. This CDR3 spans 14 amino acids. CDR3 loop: CASSQIRRGTEAFF. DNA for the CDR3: TGTGCCAGCAGCCAAATCCGGCGAGGCACTGAAGCTTTCTTT.

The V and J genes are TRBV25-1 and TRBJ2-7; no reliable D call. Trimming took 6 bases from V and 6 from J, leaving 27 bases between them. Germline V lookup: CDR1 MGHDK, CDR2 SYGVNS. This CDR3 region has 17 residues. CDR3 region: CASSRFLDPPRPGEQYV. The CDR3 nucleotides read TGTGCCAGCAGCCGATTTCTCGATCCTCCTAGGCCGGGCGAGCAGTACGTC.

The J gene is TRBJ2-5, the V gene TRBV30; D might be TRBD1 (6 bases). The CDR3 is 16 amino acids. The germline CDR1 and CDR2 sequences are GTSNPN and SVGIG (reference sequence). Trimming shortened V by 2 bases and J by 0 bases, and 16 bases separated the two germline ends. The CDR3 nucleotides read TGTGCCTGGAGTTCACGGGACCCAGGGGACCAAGAGACCCAGTACTTC. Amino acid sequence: CAWSSRDPGDQETQYF.

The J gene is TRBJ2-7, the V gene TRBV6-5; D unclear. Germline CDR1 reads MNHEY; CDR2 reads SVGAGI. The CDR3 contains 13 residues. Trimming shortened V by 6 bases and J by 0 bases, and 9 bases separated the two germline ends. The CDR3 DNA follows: TGTGCCAGCAGAGTACTAAGCTCCTACGAGCAGTACTTC. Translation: CASRVLSSYEQYF.

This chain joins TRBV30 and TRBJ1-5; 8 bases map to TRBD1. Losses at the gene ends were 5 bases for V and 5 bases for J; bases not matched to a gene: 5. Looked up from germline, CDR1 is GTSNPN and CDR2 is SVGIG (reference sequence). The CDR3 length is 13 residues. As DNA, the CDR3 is TGTGCCTGGGGGACAGGCGAGTATCAGCCCCAGCATTTT. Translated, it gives CAWGTGEYQPQHF.

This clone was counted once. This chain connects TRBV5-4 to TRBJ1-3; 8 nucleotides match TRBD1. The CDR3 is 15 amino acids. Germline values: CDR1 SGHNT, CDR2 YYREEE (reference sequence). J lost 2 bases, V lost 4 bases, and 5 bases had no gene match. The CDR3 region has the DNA TGTGCCAGCAGCCCATTACAGGGGGCTGGAAACACCATATATTTT. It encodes CASSPLQGAGNTIYF.

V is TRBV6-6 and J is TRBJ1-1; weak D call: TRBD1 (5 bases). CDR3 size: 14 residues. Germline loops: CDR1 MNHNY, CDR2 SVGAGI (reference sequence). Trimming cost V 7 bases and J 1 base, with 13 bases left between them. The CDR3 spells CASTKADTNTEAFF. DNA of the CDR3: TGTGCCAGCACCAAAGCGGACACGAACACTGAAGCTTTCTTT.

DNA for the CDR3: TGTGCCAGCAGGAAGAGATTAGGACAGGGGGCCACTGAAGCTTTCTTT. It is translated as CASRKRLGQGATEAFF. The V call is TRBV27, the J call TRBJ1-1, with TRBD1 matching over 11 bases. Germline CDR1 is MNHEY and CDR2 is SMNVEV (reference sequence). The CDR3 consists of 16 residues. With 6 bases clipped from V and 4 bases from J, the junction kept 10 bases outside the gene matches.

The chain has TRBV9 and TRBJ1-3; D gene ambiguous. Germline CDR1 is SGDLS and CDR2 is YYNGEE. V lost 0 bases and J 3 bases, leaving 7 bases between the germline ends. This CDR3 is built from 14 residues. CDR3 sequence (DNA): TGTGCCAGCAGCGTAGGGGGAGGTGGAAACACCATATATTTT. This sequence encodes CASSVGGGGNTIYF. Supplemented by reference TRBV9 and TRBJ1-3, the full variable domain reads DSGVTQTPKHLITATGQRVTLRCSPRSGDLSVYWYQQSLDQGLQFLIQYYNGEERAKGNILERFSAQQFPDLHSELNLSSLELGDSALYFCASSVGGGGNTIYFGEGSWLTVV.

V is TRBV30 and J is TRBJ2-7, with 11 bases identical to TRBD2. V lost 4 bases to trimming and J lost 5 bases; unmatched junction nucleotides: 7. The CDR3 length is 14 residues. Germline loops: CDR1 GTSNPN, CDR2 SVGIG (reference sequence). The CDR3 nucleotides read TGTGCCTGGATCCCTAGCGGGAGGACAAACGAGCAGTACTTC. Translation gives CAWIPSGRTNEQYF.

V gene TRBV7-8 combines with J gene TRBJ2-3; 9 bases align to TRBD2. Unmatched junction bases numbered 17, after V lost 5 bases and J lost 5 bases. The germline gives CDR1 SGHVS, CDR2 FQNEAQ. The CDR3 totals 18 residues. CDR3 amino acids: CASSHRRGGRAPKDTQYF. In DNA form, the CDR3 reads TGTGCCAGCAGCCACCGGAGGGGCGGGAGGGCCCCAAAAGATACGCAGTATTTT.

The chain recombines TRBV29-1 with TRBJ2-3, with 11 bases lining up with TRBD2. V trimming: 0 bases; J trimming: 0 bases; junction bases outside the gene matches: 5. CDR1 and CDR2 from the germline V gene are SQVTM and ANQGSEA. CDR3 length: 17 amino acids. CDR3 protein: CSVEDRWTSGSTDTQYF. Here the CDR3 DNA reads TGCAGCGTTGAAGATAGGTGGACTAGCGGGAGCACAGATACGCAGTATTTT.

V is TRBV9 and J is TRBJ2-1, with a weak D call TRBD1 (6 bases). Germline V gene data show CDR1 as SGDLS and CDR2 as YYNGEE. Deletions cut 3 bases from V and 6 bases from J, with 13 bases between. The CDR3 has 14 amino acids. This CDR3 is CASSGDTIINEQFF. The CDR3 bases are TGTGCCAGCAGCGGGGACACTATAATCAATGAGCAGTTCTTC.

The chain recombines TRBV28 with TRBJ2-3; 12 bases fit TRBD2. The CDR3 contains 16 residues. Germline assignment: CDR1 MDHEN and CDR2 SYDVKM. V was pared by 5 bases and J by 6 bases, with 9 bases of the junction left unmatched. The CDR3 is CASSPSGLAGADTQYF. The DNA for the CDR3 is TGTGCCAGCAGTCCCTCGGGACTAGCGGGTGCCGATACGCAGTATTTT.

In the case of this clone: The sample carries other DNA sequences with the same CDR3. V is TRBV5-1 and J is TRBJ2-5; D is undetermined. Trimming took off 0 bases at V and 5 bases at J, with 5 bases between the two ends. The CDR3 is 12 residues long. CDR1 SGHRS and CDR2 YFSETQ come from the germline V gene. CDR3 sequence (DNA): TGCGCCAGCAGCTTGGTTGGGGAGACCCAGTACTTC. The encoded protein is CASSLVGETQYF.

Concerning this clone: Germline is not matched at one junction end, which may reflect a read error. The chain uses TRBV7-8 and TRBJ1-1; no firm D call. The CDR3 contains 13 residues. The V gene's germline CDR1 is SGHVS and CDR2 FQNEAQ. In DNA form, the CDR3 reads TGTGCCAGCAGCAATATGAGACGGGAGCCCGCGGTCTTT. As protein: CASSNMRREPAVF. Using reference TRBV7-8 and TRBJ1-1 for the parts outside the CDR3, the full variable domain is GAGVSQSPRYKVAKRGQDVALRCDPISGHVSLFWYQQALGQGPEFLTYFQNEAQLDKSGLPSDRFFAERPEGSVSTLKIQRTQQEDSAVYLCASSNMRREPAVFGQGTRLTVV.

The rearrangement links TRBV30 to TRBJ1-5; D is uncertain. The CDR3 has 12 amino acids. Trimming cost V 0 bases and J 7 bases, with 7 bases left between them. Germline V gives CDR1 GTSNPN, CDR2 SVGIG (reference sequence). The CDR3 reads CAWSVLGQPQHF. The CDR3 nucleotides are TGTGCCTGGAGTGTATTAGGGCAGCCCCAGCATTTT.

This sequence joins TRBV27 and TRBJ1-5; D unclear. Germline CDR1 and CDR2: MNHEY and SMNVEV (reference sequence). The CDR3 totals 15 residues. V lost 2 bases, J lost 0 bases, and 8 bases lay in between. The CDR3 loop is CASSLTVNSNQPQHF. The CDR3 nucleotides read TGTGCCAGCAGTTTAACGGTAAATAGCAATCAGCCCCAGCATTTT.

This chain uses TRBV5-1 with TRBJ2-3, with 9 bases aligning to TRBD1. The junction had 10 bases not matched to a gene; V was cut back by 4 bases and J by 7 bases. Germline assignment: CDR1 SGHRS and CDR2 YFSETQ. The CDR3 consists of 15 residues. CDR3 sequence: CASSRGQGWSNTQYF. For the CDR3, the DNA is TGCGCCAGCAGCCGGGGACAGGGTTGGTCCAATACGCAGTATTTT. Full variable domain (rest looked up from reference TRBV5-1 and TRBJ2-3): KAGVTQTPRYLIKTRGQQVTLSCSPISGHRSVSWYQQTPGQGLQFLFEYFSETQRNKGNFPGRFSGRQFSNSRSEMNVSTLELGDSALYLCASSRGQGWSNTQYFGPGTRLTVL.

CDR3 nucleotides: TGCGCCAGCACCCAAGACAGGGGGGGGGCTGAAGCTTTCTTT. Translated, it gives CASTQDRGGAEAFF. The chain has TRBV10-2 and TRBJ1-1; 9 nucleotides align to TRBD1. The CDR3 length is 14 residues. Germline V CDR1 and CDR2: WSHSY, SAAADI. V lost 7 bases and J lost 6; bases outside the gene matches: 9.

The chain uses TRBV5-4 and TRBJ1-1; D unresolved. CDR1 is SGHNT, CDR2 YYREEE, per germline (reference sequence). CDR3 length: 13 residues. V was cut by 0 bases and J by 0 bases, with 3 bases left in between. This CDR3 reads CASSLALNTEAFF. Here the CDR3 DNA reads TGTGCCAGCAGCTTGGCCCTGAACACTGAAGCTTTCTTT.